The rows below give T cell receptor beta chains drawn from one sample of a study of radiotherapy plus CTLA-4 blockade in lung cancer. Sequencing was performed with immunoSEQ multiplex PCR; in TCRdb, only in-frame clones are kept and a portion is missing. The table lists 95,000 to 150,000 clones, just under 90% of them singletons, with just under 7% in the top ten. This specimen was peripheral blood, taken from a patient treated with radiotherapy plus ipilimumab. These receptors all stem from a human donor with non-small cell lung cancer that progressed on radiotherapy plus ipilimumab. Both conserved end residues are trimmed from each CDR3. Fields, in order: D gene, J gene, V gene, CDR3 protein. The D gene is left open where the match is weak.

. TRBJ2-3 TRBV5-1 ASSSSPPGIQDTQY
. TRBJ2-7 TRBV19 ASSPQGYEQY
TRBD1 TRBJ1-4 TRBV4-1 ASSQEDRGREKLF
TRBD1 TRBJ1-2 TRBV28 ASSSPRDRADGYT
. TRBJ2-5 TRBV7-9 ASSLQGTGPQETQY
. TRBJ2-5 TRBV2 ASSGPSGGRETQY
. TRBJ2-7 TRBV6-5 ASTNRVFGEQY
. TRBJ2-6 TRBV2 ASSRLVSPSGANVLT
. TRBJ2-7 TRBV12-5 ASGLDHSYEQY
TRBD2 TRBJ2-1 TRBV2 ASSEAYLAEYNEQF